A selection of T cell receptor beta chains follows, all from one sample in a study of cytomegalovirus exposure and HLA in healthy donors. TCRdb's table, derived via immunoSEQ multiplex PCR, lists solely in-frame clones and lacks some. The sample lists some 100,000 clones, roughly 80% occurring once. Sequenced: PBMCs. The receptors were gathered from a male donor in good health and CMV-seropositive. The CDR3 runs from the conserved cysteine through the conserved F or W. A D gene is named only where the DNA matches it firmly. Clone size, where shown, is once, few, many, or a class for clones that have expanded.

v_gene,j_gene,d_gene,abundance,CDR3aa,CDR3nt
TRBV6-1,TRBJ1-5,-,many,CASSDGVFNQPQHF,TGTGCCAGCAGTGACGGAGTCTTCAATCAGCCCCAGCATTTT
TRBV5-4,TRBJ2-7,-,-,CASSLGSSYEQYF,TGTGCCAGCAGCTTGGGCAGCTCCTACGAGCAGTACTTC
TRBV28,TRBJ2-7,-,-,CASSFPRPEGSYEQYF,TGTGCCAGCAGTTTTCCCCGCCCGGAGGGATCCTACGAGCAGTACTTC
TRBV5-1,TRBJ2-7,-,-,CASSLYRSSYEQYF,TGCGCCAGCAGCCTATACAGGAGCTCCTACGAGCAGTACTTC
TRBV11-1,TRBJ2-1,-,-,CASSLVVSSYNEQFF,TGTGCCAGCAGCTTAGTTGTTAGCTCCTACAATGAGCAGTTCTTC
TRBV4-3,TRBJ1-6,-,few,CASSPWTAQPLHF,TGCGCCAGCAGCCCTTGGACAGCCCAACCCCTCCACTTT
TRBV5-8,TRBJ2-7,-,-,CASSARVYEQYF,TGTGCCAGCAGCGCCAGGGTCTACGAGCAGTACTTC
TRBV25-1,TRBJ2-2,TRBD1,-,CASSDLDRMYTGELFF,TGTGCCAGCAGTGACCTGGACAGGATGTACACCGGGGAGCTGTTTTTT
TRBV5-1,TRBJ2-3,TRBD1,-,CASSLSRDSSTDTQYF,TGCGCCAGCAGTCTATCCCGGGACAGTAGCACAGATACGCAGTATTTT
TRBV4-1,TRBJ2-1,TRBD1,-,CASSQSGLQGVYNEQFF,TGCGCCAGCAGCCAATCCGGCCTACAGGGGGTCTACAATGAGCAGTTCTTC
TRBV19,TRBJ2-1,TRBD2,-,CASSTPLAAAEQFF,TGTGCCAGTAGTACCCCACTAGCGGCGGCAGAGCAGTTCTTC
TRBV25-1,TRBJ1-4,-,-,CASSESRETGEKLFF,TGTGCCAGCAGTGAATCCAGGGAGACAGGTGAAAAACTGTTTTTT
TRBV5-1,TRBJ2-7,TRBD1,-,CASSPRGSGTRGQSSYEQYF,TGCGCCAGCAGCCCGAGGGGCTCCGGGACACGGGGACAGAGCTCCTACGAGCAGTACTTC
TRBV4-1,TRBJ2-6,TRBD1,once,CASSPGQGAGANVLTF,TGCGCCAGCAGCCCGGGGCAGGGGGCTGGGGCCAACGTCCTGACTTTC
TRBV4-1,TRBJ2-3,TRBD2,-,CASSQEGGGGSIVTQYF,TGCGCCAGCAGCCAAGAGGGAGGCGGGGGGAGTATTGTTACGCAGTATTTT
TRBV7-9,TRBJ2-1,-,-,CASSLKALGKRTYNEQFF,TGTGCCAGCAGCTTAAAGGCTTTGGGTAAGCGGACCTACAATGAGCAGTTCTTC
TRBV25-1,TRBJ2-7,-,-,CASSHTWSGPSGEQYF,TGTGCCAGCAGTCATACTTGGTCAGGGCCCTCAGGGGAGCAGTACTTC
TRBV6-5,TRBJ2-3,TRBD1,-,CASGKGQGGADTQYF,TGTGCCAGCGGGAAGGGACAGGGTGGAGCAGATACGCAGTATTTT